This T cell receptor beta chain was identified in a study of glioma-infiltrating T cells. Study context: Glioma patients had dexamethasone for six or fewer days before surgery. Findings and caveats of the study: Non-neoplastic patients had below-expected tissue-blood divergence, while all gliomas exceeded expectation. Patients with low tissue-blood divergence carried a signature set of shared blood CDR3 motifs.

Using RNA template, CDR3s of TCR alpha and beta were amplified with iRepertoire arm-PCR. Tissue mRNA or PBMC total RNA, 100-400 ng, went into one-step reverse transcription and amplification. MiXCR was run by TCRdb on the multiplex PCR reads, yielding one entry per CDR3 protein. The repertoire holds 300,000 to 450,000 distinct CDR3 sequences, roughly two fifths seen once, with about 12% in the top ten. On this clonotype itself: The antigen remains undetermined.

Germline V CDR1 and CDR2: MDHEN, SYDVKM. The CDR3 runs to 14 residues. The ends were cut back, 6 bases at V and 7 bases at J, with 15 bases in the middle. The chain has TRBV28 and TRBJ1-4; D unresolved. Sequenced input: glioma tissue, nonneoplastic brain tissue, or PBMCs (not recorded which). This TCR was recovered from a human donor with low-grade glioma or glioblastoma, undergoing nonglioma brain surgery, or in good health (not recorded which). CDR3 nucleotides: TGTGCCAGCAGCCGGACCCCACAGAGTGAAAAACTGTTTTTT. This translates into CASSRTPQSEKLFF.